This T cell receptor beta chain was sequenced for a study of shared clonotypes between healthy human individuals. Study-wide findings and caveats: Clonotypes shared by all four donors outscored non-shared clonotypes in generation probability.

Only in-frame clones appear in the TCRdb table, and some are missing; sequencing was by immunoSEQ multiplex PCR. The repertoire holds a few million clones, with roughly 90% as singletons. A word on this clone: Its specificity is not known.

The ends lost 0 bases at V and 7 bases at J; junction bases unmatched: 7. This CDR3 is 15 amino acids long. Looked up from germline, CDR1 is SGHRS and CDR2 is YFSETQ. This chain uses TRBV5-1 with TRBJ1-1; TRBD1 matches 9 bases. Sequencing was performed on naive CD4+ T cells from PBMCs. Subset given: CD45RA+ positively selected. This TCR was sampled from a man aged 18 to 30 in good health. Some clones in this sample may be carry-over from other donors' samples. DNA of the CDR3: TGCGCCAGCAGCTTGGAGGGCTTGACAGGGGGTGAAGCTTTCTTT. Its protein is CASSLEGLTGGEAFF. The full variable domain, its missing parts supplied by reference TRBV5-1 and TRBJ1-1, is KAGVTQTPRYLIKTRGQQVTLSCSPISGHRSVSWYQQTPGQGLQFLFEYFSETQRNKGNFPGRFSGRQFSNSRSEMNVSTLELGDSALYLCASSLEGLTGGEAFFGQGTRLTVV.